This section outlines one T cell receptor (beta chain) sequence together with its context. Antigen specificity is unknown. Out of more than 8 ml of fresh peripheral blood came the PBMCs. This entry is derived from a study of T cells in Graves' hyperthyroidism and ophthalmopathy. CDR1 and CDR2 from the germline V gene are SNHLY and FYNNEI. V lost 3 bases and J 8 bases, leaving 16 bases between the germline ends. This CDR3 spans 14 amino acids. Study-level points and caveats: Ophthalmopathy, which appeared later, was predicted by the model a median around 6.9 months before onset. Peripheral blood also featured most of the thyroid clonotypes expanded above 0.001. In the analysis, a 13 V-J model separated ophthalmopathy from stable hyperthyroidism.

What was amplified from RNA transcripts were TCR beta CDR3 regions. HTBI primers were used for first-round RT-PCR of the TCR CDR3. TCRdb passed the multiplex PCR reads through MiXCR, listing each CDR3 protein once. Among 600,000 to 800,000 distinct CDR3 sequences listed, around a third were seen once. Input material: blood. The TCR originated in a woman between 40 and 55 years old with Graves' hyperthyroidism. The V and J genes are TRBV2 and TRBJ1-2; tentative D call: TRBD1 (5 bases). The CDR3 spells CASSDADGAGGYTF. The DNA for the CDR3 is TGTGCCAGCAGTGACGCGGACGGGGCGGGGGGCTACACCTTC.